The T cell receptor beta chain under discussion was sequenced for a study of blood T cell repertoires in COVID-19. Whole-study context: The samples span acute and convalescent COVID-19 from the United States, Italy and Spain.

Patients at the Seattle site were enrolled during active infection and followed longitudinally. The V gene's germline CDR1 is GTSNPN and CDR2 SVGIG (reference sequence). The CDR3 totals 13 residues. Germline trimming cut 3 bases from V and 5 bases from J; bases unmatched to any gene: 3. Clones were sequenced by immunoSEQ multiplex PCR, and TCRdb holds only the in-frame ones, with some missing. Here the sample spans some 130,000 clones, 90% being singletons. The TCR comes from a man aged 55 to 70 with COVID-19, enrolled during active disease. The sequenced material came from peripheral blood. The chain uses TRBV30 and TRBJ1-4; TRBD1 matches at 7 bases. CDR3 sequence: CAWRGQINEKLFF. CDR3 nucleotide sequence: TGTGCCTGGAGGGGACAGATCAATGAAAAACTGTTTTTT.